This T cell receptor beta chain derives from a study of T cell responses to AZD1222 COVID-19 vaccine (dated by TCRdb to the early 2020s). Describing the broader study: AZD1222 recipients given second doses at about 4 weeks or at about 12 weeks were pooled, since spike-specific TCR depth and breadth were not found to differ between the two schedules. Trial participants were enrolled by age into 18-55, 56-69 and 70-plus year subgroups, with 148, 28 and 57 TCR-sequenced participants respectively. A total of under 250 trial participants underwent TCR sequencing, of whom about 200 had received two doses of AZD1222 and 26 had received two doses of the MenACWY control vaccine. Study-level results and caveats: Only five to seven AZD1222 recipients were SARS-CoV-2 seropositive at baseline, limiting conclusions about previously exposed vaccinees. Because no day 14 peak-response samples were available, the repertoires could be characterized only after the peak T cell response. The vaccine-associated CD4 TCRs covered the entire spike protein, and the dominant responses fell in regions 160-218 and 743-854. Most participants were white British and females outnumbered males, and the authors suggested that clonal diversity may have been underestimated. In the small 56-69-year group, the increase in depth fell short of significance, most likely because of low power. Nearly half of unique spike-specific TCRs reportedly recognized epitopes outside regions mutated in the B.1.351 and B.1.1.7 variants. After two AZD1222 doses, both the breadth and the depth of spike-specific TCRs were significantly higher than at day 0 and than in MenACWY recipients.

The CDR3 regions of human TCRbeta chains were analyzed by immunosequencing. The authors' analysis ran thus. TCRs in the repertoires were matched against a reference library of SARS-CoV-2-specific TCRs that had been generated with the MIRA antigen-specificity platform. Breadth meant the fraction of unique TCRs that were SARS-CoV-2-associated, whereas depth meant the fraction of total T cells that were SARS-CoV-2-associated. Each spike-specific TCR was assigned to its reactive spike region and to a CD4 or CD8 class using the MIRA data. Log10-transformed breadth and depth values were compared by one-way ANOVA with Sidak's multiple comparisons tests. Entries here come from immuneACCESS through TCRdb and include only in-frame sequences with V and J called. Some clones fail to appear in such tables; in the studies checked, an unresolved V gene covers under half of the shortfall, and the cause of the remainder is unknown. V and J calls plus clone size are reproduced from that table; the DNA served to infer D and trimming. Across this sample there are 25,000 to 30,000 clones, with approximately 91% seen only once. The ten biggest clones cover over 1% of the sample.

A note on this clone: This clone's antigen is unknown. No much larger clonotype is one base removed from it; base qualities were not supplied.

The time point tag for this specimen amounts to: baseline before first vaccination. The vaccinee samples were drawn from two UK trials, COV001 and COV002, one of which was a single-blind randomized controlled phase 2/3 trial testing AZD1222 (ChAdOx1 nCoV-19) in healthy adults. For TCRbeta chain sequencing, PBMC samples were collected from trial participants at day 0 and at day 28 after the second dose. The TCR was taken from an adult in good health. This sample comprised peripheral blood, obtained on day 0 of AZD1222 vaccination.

The sequenced DNA is TGTGCCAGCAGTTCCATGAGGACAGGTCCGGACGAGCAGTACTTC. Its protein product is CASSSMRTGPDEQYF. The V gene is TRBV6-2 or TRBV6-3 and the J gene is TRBJ2-7; the junction holds 7 bases that match TRBD1. The germline V gene sets CDR1 to MNHEY and CDR2 to SVGEGT. V is cut back by 4 bases and J by 5 bases, with 11 bases in the junction unmatched. The CDR3 numbers 15 residues from cysteine through phenylalanine. Of the read, only the CDR3 DNA is kept; its 45 bases are in frame from base 1.